These 13 T cell receptor beta chains were all obtained from the same sample, sequenced in a study of blood T cell repertoires in COVID-19. Here immunoSEQ multiplex PCR was the method, and the copy in TCRdb shows in-frame clones only, minus some. The repertoire includes 100,000 to 150,000 clones, less than 90% of them detected once, and just over 6.5% sits in the top ten. Sequencing used peripheral blood. The receptors were sampled from a man older than 75 with active or convalescent COVID-19.

The rearrangement joins TRBV6-5 to TRBJ2-3, with D uncertain. CDR1 is MNHEY, CDR2 SVGAGI, per germline. There are 15 residues in the CDR3. The germline V and J ends were trimmed by 5 bases and 2 bases, with 14 bases remaining between them. Written as DNA, the CDR3 is TGTGCCAGCAGTCCGAGCTATCGAACCACAGATACGCAGTATTTT. Amino acid sequence: CASSPSYRTTDTQYF.

This chain uses TRBV7-3 with TRBJ2-5; 9 bases are shared with TRBD2. V lost 5 bases, J lost 1 base, and 17 bases stayed unmatched. Germline CDR1 is SGHTA and CDR2 is FQGTGA. The CDR3 totals 19 residues. The CDR3 spells CASSPRGGFGTSSQETQYF. Written as DNA, the CDR3 is TGTGCCAGCAGCCCAAGAGGCGGATTTGGGACTAGCAGCCAAGAGACCCAGTACTTC.

This chain links TRBV18 with TRBJ1-1; 7 bases fit TRBD1. Unmatched junction bases numbered 7, after V lost 6 bases and J lost 6 bases. CDR1 and CDR2 from the germline V gene are KGHSH and LQKENI. The CDR3 totals 13 residues. CDR3 sequence (DNA): TGTGCCAGCTCTCAACAGGGGAAAGCTGAAGCTTTCTTT. Protein: CASSQQGKAEAFF.

This clone was seen a single time. The rearrangement uses TRBV27 and TRBJ2-2, with 9 bases that match TRBD2. The J segment lost 0 bases and the V segment lost 6 bases, leaving 8 bases of the junction unmatched. Looked up from germline, CDR1 is MNHEY and CDR2 is SMNVEV (reference sequence). This CDR3 is 17 amino acids long. Here the CDR3 reads CASRSYRTSANTGELFF. CDR3 nucleotide sequence: TGTGCCAGCAGATCATACAGGACTAGCGCGAACACCGGGGAGCTGTTTTTT.

This chain joins TRBV29-1 and TRBJ2-7, with 13 positions matching TRBD2. Germline trimming cut 7 bases from V and 7 bases from J; bases unmatched to any gene: 7. The CDR3 has 13 amino acids. The germline V gene encodes CDR1 SQVTM and CDR2 ANQGSEA. The CDR3, as DNA: TGCAGCGCGGGAGGGACTAGCGGGATGGAGCAGTACTTC. This codes for CSAGGTSGMEQYF.

The chain is built from TRBV3-1 (or the pseudogene TRBV3-2) and TRBJ1-3; D is possibly TRBD1 (6 bases). V lost 5 bases, J lost 0 bases, and 8 bases lay in between. Germline CDR1 is LGHDT and CDR2 is YNNKEL (reference sequence). The CDR3 spans 14 residues. In DNA, the CDR3 is TGTGCCAGCAGCAGGGACATCTCTGGAAACACCATATATTTT. It translates to CASSRDISGNTIYF.

The chain couples TRBV11-2 to TRBJ1-1; D perhaps matches TRBD1 (6 bases). Germline-derived CDR1 and CDR2 are SGHAT and FQNNGV. This CDR3 comprises 12 residues. V lost 5 bases and J 5 bases, leaving 9 bases between the germline ends. Written as DNA, the CDR3 is TGTGCCAGCAGCGTTCAGGGGACTGAAGCTTTCTTT. Translating gives CASSVQGTEAFF.

V is TRBV6-5 and J is TRBJ2-1; D possibly corresponds to TRBD2 (6 bases). The CDR3 is 13 residues long. The ends were cut back, 2 bases at V and 5 bases at J, with 7 bases in the middle. Germline values: CDR1 MNHEY, CDR2 SVGAGI. Here the CDR3 DNA reads TGTGCCAGCAGTTACGGACTAAACAATGAGCAGTTCTTC. Residues: CASSYGLNNEQFF.

The chain joins TRBV7-2 to TRBJ2-2; the match to TRBD2 covers 10 bases. Germline V gene sequence: CDR1 SGHTA, CDR2 FQGNSA. V trimming: 1 base; J trimming: 3 bases; junction bases outside the gene matches: 2. This CDR3 has 16 residues. The CDR3 DNA follows: TGTGCCAGCAGCTTAGGGCTAGCGGGGGACACCGGGGAGCTGTTTTTT. Translation gives CASSLGLAGDTGELFF.

This chain connects TRBV29-1 to TRBJ1-1; 8 nucleotides match TRBD1. This CDR3 spans 13 amino acids. V lost 7 bases and J lost 4; bases outside the gene matches: 8. Germline V lookup: CDR1 SQVTM, CDR2 ANQGSEA. CDR3: CSAFRTGGTEAFF. CDR3 bases: TGCAGCGCATTCCGAACAGGGGGCACTGAAGCTTTCTTT.

This sequence joins TRBV11-2 and TRBJ2-3; D possibly corresponds to TRBD2 (6 bases). Germline CDR1 is SGHAT and CDR2 is FQNNGV. V was cut by 6 bases and J by 8 bases, with 21 bases left in between. CDR3 length: 15 residues. CDR3 amino acids: CASRAAGTLMGTQYF. In nucleotides, the CDR3 is TGTGCCAGCAGAGCGGCGGGAACCCTAATGGGTACGCAGTATTTT.

This chain joins TRBV19 and TRBJ2-1; 13 bases align to TRBD2. The V and J ends lost 3 bases and 6 bases, in that order; junction bases with no gene match: 5. The CDR3 loop spans 16 amino acids. The germline V gene has CDR1 LNHDA and CDR2 SQIVND (reference sequence). The DNA of the CDR3 is TGTGCCAGTAGTATCCAACTAGCGGGGGGGTTCAATGAGCAGTTCTTC. Amino acids: CASSIQLAGGFNEQFF.

The V and J genes are TRBV10-3 and TRBJ2-5, with D maybe TRBD1 (6 bases). The CDR3 consists of 13 residues. Germline CDR1 ENHRY, CDR2 SYGVKD. V lost 3 bases, J lost 5 bases, and 10 bases lay in between. This CDR3 reads CAISEGGSETQYF. The CDR3 DNA follows: TGTGCCATCAGTGAAGGGGGATCCGAGACCCAGTACTTC.